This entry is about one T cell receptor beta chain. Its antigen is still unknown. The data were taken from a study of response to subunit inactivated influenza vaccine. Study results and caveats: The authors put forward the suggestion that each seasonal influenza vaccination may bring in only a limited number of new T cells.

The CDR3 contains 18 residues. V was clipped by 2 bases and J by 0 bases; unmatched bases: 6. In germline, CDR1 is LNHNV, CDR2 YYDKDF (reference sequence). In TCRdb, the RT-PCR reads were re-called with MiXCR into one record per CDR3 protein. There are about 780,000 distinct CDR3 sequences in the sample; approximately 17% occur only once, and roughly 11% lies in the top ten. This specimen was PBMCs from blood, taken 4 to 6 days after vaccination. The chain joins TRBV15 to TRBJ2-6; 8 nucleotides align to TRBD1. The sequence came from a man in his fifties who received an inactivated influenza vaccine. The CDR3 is CATSRTTGARSGANVLTF. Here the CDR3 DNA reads TGTGCCACCAGCAGAACGACAGGGGCCCGCTCTGGGGCCAACGTCCTGACTTTC.